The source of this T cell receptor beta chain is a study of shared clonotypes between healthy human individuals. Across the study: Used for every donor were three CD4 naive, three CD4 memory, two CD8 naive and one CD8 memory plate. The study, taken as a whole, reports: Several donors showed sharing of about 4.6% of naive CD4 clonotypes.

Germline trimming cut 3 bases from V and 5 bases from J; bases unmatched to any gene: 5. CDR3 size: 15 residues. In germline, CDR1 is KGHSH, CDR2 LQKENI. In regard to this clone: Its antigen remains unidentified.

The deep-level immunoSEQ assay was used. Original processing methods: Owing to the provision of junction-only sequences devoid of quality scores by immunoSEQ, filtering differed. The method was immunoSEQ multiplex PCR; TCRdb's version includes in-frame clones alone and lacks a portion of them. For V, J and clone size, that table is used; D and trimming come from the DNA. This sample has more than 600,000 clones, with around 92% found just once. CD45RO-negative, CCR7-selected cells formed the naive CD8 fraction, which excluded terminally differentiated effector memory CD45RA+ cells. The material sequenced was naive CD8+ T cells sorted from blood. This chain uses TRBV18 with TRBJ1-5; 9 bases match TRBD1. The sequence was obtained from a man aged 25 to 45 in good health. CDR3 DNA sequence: TGTGCCAGCTCACCCACAGGGGGCTGGGATCAGCCCCAGCATTTT. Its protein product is CASSPTGGWDQPQHF.